The 26 T cell receptor beta chains below all came from one sample that was sequenced in a study of T-cell memory formation after mild COVID-19. Each CDR3 protein gets one entry after TCRdb re-called the 5' RACE reads with MiXCR. The table records around 300,000 distinct CDR3 sequences, roughly 13% of them present only once. The sequencing sample was made of PBMCs or a T cell subset sorted from them (not recorded which). Source of these receptors: a young man who had mild COVID-19 (a few samples of this study predate the infection). Cell type and time point are not known.

The sample holds a few counts of this clonotype. The V gene is TRBV11-2, the J gene TRBJ1-1; D possibly corresponds to TRBD1 (6 bases). V lost 5 bases and J lost 5, with 21 bases in between. There are 16 residues in the CDR3. Germline CDR1 SGHAT, CDR2 FQNNGV. CDR3 sequence (DNA): TGTGCCAGCAGCCCAACAGGGAGGCCACCTAGGACTGAAGCTTTCTTT. Translating it yields CASSPTGRPPRTEAFF. Full variable domain (rest looked up from reference TRBV11-2 and TRBJ1-1): EAGVAQSPRYKIIEKRQSVAFWCNPISGHATLYWYQQILGQGPKLLIQFQNNGVVDDSQLPKDRFSAERLKGVDSTLKIQPAKLEDSAVYLCASSPTGRPPRTEAFFGQGTRLTVV.

This clonotype occurred many times. V is TRBV11-2 and J is TRBJ1-3; D remains ambiguous. Trimming pared 2 bases from V and 0 bases from J, leaving 2 bases between. Germline V gene data show CDR1 as SGHAT and CDR2 as FQNNGV. The CDR3 contains 13 residues. The CDR3 DNA reads TGTGCCAGCAGCTTATTCTCTGGAAACACCATATATTTT. Protein product: CASSLFSGNTIYF. Variable domain in full (rest from reference TRBV11-2 and TRBJ1-3): EAGVAQSPRYKIIEKRQSVAFWCNPISGHATLYWYQQILGQGPKLLIQFQNNGVVDDSQLPKDRFSAERLKGVDSTLKIQPAKLEDSAVYLCASSLFSGNTIYFGEGSWLTVV.

This clonotype was counted ten times or more. V and J are TRBV6-1 and TRBJ1-5; no reliable D call. The CDR3 has 15 amino acids. V gave up 4 bases and J gave up 9 bases, with 19 bases separating them. Germline CDR1 is MNHNS and CDR2 is SASEGT. The CDR3 nucleotides read TGTGCCAGCAGTGGCGGCCGCTCGCTTGGGCGGCCCCAGCATTTT. This encodes CASSGGRSLGRPQHF.

V gene TRBV29-1 combines with J gene TRBJ1-2, with D perhaps matching TRBD1 (6 bases). The CDR3 consists of 14 residues. Germline lookup yields CDR1 SQVTM and CDR2 ANQGSEA. V was clipped by 0 bases and J by 3 bases, with 11 bases between them. The CDR3 here is CSVEDPQGDYGYTF. The CDR3 nucleotides are TGCAGCGTTGAAGACCCACAGGGCGACTATGGCTACACCTTC. The full variable domain, rest sourced from reference TRBV29-1 and TRBJ1-2, is SAVISQKPSRDICQRGTSLTIQCQVDSQVTMMFWYRQQPGQSLTLIATANQGSEATYESGFVIDKFPISRPNLTFSTLTVSNMSPEDSSIYLCSVEDPQGDYGYTFGSGTRLTVV.

The genes are TRBV7-9 and TRBJ1-3; D might be TRBD1 (5 bases). V lost 3 bases, J lost 8 bases, and 11 bases lay in between. Germline CDR1 and CDR2: SEHNR and FQNEAQ (reference sequence). The CDR3 runs 13 residues. This CDR3 is CASSLAGLDTIYF. Written as DNA, the CDR3 is TGTGCCAGCAGCTTGGCGGGACTAGACACCATATATTTT.

V gene TRBV7-8 combines with J gene TRBJ2-1; D not certain. The CDR3 has 14 amino acids. The V gene's germline CDR1 is SGHVS and CDR2 FQNEAQ. Trimming left V 1 base short and J 9 bases short, with 13 bases between. For the CDR3, the DNA is TGTGCCAGCAGCTTAGTAAGGGTGGCCGGTGAGCAGTTCTTC. Its protein is CASSLVRVAGEQFF.

This clonotype was seen at least ten times. CDR3 sequence reads: CASSRLGREKSSYGYTF. As DNA, the CDR3 is TGTGCCAGCAGCCGTTTGGGACGGGAAAAATCCAGCTATGGCTACACCTTC. The chain is built from TRBV9 and TRBJ1-2; TRBD1 might be the D (5 bases). Between the trimmed V and J ends, which lost 4 bases and 4 bases, there was a span of 23 bases. CDR1 and CDR2 (germline): SGDLS, YYNGEE. The CDR3 is made up of 17 amino acids.

This chain connects TRBV7-2 to TRBJ2-7; the match to TRBD1 covers 8 bases. The CDR3 sequence is 15 residues long. The V gene end was trimmed by 4 bases and the J gene end by 0 bases; junction bases not matched to a gene: 5. Germline V gives CDR1 SGHTA, CDR2 FQGNSA. The CDR3 loop is CASSSAGQGSYEQYF. The CDR3 DNA follows: TGTGCCAGCAGCTCCGCCGGACAGGGCTCCTACGAGCAGTACTTC.

The J gene is TRBJ2-5, the V gene TRBV12-3 or TRBV12-4; 8 bases fit TRBD1. The CDR3 consists of 15 residues. With 6 bases clipped from V and 7 bases from J, the junction kept 13 bases outside the gene matches. Here the CDR3 reads CASSPRDRQRGTQYF. The CDR3 DNA is TGTGCCAGCAGCCCCCGGGACAGGCAACGGGGGACCCAGTACTTC.

The CDR3 bases are TGTGCCAGTGGCAGTCGTTGGCAGTTCTTC. Translated, it gives CASGSRWQFF. This rearrangement joins TRBV6-5 to TRBJ2-1; D not certain. Germline lookup yields CDR1 MNHEY and CDR2 SVGAGI. This CDR3 spans 10 amino acids. The germline V and J ends were trimmed by 9 bases and 12 bases, with 12 bases remaining between them.

The chain carries TRBV7-9 and TRBJ1-1; the D gene is possibly TRBD1 (5 bases). There are 16 residues in the CDR3. The V and J ends lost 5 bases and 1 base respectively, with 17 bases between them. Germline CDR1 reads SEHNR; CDR2 reads FQNEAQ (reference sequence). The CDR3 DNA reads as TGTGCCAGCAGCCATCGGCCGGGGGGGAGGAACACTGAAGCTTTCTTT. This gives the protein CASSHRPGGRNTEAFF.

The V and J genes are TRBV2 and TRBJ1-5, with D uncertain. The V and J ends lost 6 bases and 0 bases respectively, with 12 bases between them. CDR1 SNHLY and CDR2 FYNNEI come from the germline V gene. This CDR3 is 15 amino acids long. This CDR3 reads CASRSGDYSNQPQHF. The CDR3 DNA is TGTGCCAGCAGGTCCGGGGATTATAGCAATCAGCCCCAGCATTTT.

CDR3 loop: CASSPGTSGHNEQFF. As DNA, the CDR3 is TGTGCCAGCAGTCCCGGGACTAGCGGACACAATGAGCAGTTCTTC. The chain has TRBV27 and TRBJ2-1, with 11 positions matching TRBD2. This CDR3 comprises 15 residues. CDR1 is MNHEY and CDR2 is SMNVEV in the germline V gene (reference sequence). J was trimmed by 5 bases and V by 5 bases; bases with no gene match: 5.

This chain joins TRBV3-2 and TRBJ1-1; the table gives TRBD1 as D, unverified against the DNA. TRBV3-2 is assigned pseudogene status. This CDR3 contains 17 residues. CDR3 sequence: CASSQEGTGSMNTEAFF. DNA for the CDR3: TGTGCCAGCAGCCAAGAAGGGACAGGGAGCATGAACACTGAAGCTTTCTTT.

This chain joins TRBV4-2 and TRBJ2-7; a weak D match, TRBD1 (6 bases). Germline V gene sequence: CDR1 LGHNA, CDR2 YNFKEQ. Trimming removed 0 bases at V and 2 bases at J, with 11 bases between. The CDR3 totals 15 residues. CDR3 nucleotide sequence: TGTGCCAGCAGCCAAGATTTGGGACAAACCTACGAGCAGTACTTC. Its protein is CASSQDLGQTYEQYF.

This chain uses TRBV2 with TRBJ2-2, with 8 bases lining up with TRBD2. Per germline, CDR1 SNHLY and CDR2 FYNNEI. The CDR3 loop spans 17 amino acids. Trimming removed 6 bases from V and 5 bases from J; junction bases left unmatched: 14. In DNA, the CDR3 is TGTGCCAGCAGCGCTTACTGGGGCGGGGGGCCAACCGGGGAGCTGTTTTTT. Its protein product is CASSAYWGGGPTGELFF.

This clonotype was recorded at least ten times. This chain connects TRBV7-2 to TRBJ1-6; D is undetermined. Germline V gives CDR1 SGHTA, CDR2 FQGNSA. This CDR3 is built from 15 residues. Trimming left V 2 bases short and J 8 bases short, with 13 bases between. CDR3 nucleotides: TGTGCCAGCAGCTTAACGGCGGTTGGCGATTCACCCCTCCACTTT. Protein: CASSLTAVGDSPLHF.

The sample holds a few counts of this clonotype. The chain joins TRBV20-1 to TRBJ2-5; 11 positions match TRBD2. V trimming: 1 base; J trimming: 3 bases; junction bases outside the gene matches: 4. CDR1 is DFQATT, CDR2 SNEGSKA, per germline (reference sequence). The CDR3 has 15 amino acids. In DNA, the CDR3 is TGCAGTGCTAGAGTCCTGACTAGCGGGGAAGAGACCCAGTACTTC. Its translation is CSARVLTSGEETQYF.

This clonotype was detected a few times. The genes are TRBV24-1 and TRBJ1-5, with 11 bases aligning to TRBD1. After removal of 9 bases from V and 0 bases from J, the junction contained 3 bases not matched to a gene. Germline V gene data show CDR1 as KGHDR and CDR2 as SFDVKD. This CDR3 comprises 15 residues. The DNA for the CDR3 is TGTGCCACCGGGGACAGGGGGATTAGCAATCAGCCCCAGCATTTT. Its translation is CATGDRGISNQPQHF.

V and J are TRBV7-2 and TRBJ1-2, with a possible D match to TRBD1 (6 bases). Deletions cut 4 bases from V and 6 bases from J, with 21 bases between. The germline V gene encodes CDR1 SGHTA and CDR2 FQGNSA. This CDR3 spans 16 amino acids. The CDR3: CASSWAMEPGADGYTF. The CDR3 DNA reads TGTGCCAGCAGCTGGGCAATGGAGCCGGGGGCGGATGGCTACACCTTC.

This clonotype was found many times. This chain joins TRBV12-3 or TRBV12-4 and TRBJ1-1; D is perhaps TRBD1 (6 bases). V gave up 5 bases and J gave up 1 base, with 14 bases separating them. This CDR3 region has 15 residues. The DNA of the CDR3 is TGTGCCAGCAGTCCGCAACCGACAGGGAACACTGAAGCTTTCTTT. Amino acid sequence: CASSPQPTGNTEAFF.

The rearrangement uses TRBV7-3 and TRBJ2-2, with 10 bases aligning to TRBD2. CDR3 length equals 17 residues. In germline, CDR1 is SGHTA, CDR2 FQGTGA. With V trimmed by 5 bases and J by 4 bases, 10 bases remained unmatched. Here the CDR3 reads CASSPRAGGPITGELFF. The CDR3 DNA sequence: TGTGCCAGCAGCCCGCGAGCGGGGGGGCCTATCACCGGGGAGCTGTTTTTT.

This clonotype was detected a few times. This chain uses TRBV11-2 with TRBJ2-3; the D gene is possibly TRBD2 (5 bases). Looked up from germline, CDR1 is SGHAT and CDR2 is FQNNGV. The CDR3 consists of 17 residues. Trimming stripped 2 bases from V and 3 bases from J, with 18 bases between. CDR3 DNA: TGTGCCAGCAGCTTAAATTGGGGAGTGTATGGGACAGATACGCAGTATTTT. It is translated as CASSLNWGVYGTDTQYF.

This clonotype has a handful of counts. The chain recombines TRBV15 with TRBJ1-3; D call uncertain. The CDR3 contains 12 residues. CDR1 LNHNV and CDR2 YYDKDF come from the germline V gene (reference sequence). The V end was cut by 3 bases, the J end by 7 bases, with 7 bases between. CDR3 loop: CATSRRDNTIYF. CDR3 bases: TGTGCCACCAGCAGGAGAGACAACACCATATATTTT.

The rearrangement joins TRBV7-8 to TRBJ1-5; weak D call: TRBD1 (5 bases). Germline-derived CDR1 and CDR2 are SGHVS and FQNEAQ. The V end lost 4 bases, the J end lost 6 bases, and 13 bases lay between the germline ends. The CDR3 runs to 14 residues. The CDR3 is CASSWARVTQPQHF. As DNA, the CDR3 is TGTGCCAGCAGCTGGGCCAGGGTAACTCAGCCCCAGCATTTT.

CDR3 nucleotides: TGTGCCAGCAGTGACAAGGGGGGGCCAAGCACAGATACGCAGTATTTT. This sequence encodes CASSDKGGPSTDTQYF. The J gene is TRBJ2-3, the V gene TRBV6-1; possible D gene TRBD2, 7 bases. The germline V gene encodes CDR1 MNHNS and CDR2 SASEGT. There are 16 residues in the CDR3. V was trimmed by 3 bases and J by 0 bases, leaving 13 bases between them.